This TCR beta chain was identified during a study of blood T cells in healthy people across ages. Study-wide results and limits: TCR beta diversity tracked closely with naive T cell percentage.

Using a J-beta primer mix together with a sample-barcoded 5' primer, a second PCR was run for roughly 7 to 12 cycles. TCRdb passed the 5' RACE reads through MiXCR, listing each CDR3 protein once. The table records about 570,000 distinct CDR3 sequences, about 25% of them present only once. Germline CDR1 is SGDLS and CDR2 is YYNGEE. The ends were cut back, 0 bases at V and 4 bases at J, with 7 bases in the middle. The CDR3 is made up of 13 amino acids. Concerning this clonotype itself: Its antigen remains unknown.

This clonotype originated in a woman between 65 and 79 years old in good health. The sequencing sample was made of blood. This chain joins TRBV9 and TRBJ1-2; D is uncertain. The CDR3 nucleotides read TGTGCCAGCAGCGTAGCTAGAGGCTATGGCTACACCTTC. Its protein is CASSVARGYGYTF.